One TCR beta chain is described in this entry. Possible read error: a much larger clone is one base away. The conserved phenylalanine or tryptophan is not found at the CDR3 terminus, so this likely reflects a read error. The CDR3 runs 12 residues. Germline V CDR1 and CDR2: SGHAT, FQNNGV. V was shortened by 5 bases and J by 5 bases, with 7 bases between the two germline ends. TCRdb independently ran MiXCR on the reads; one entry per CDR3 protein. The table records hundreds of thousands of distinct CDR3 sequences, roughly a quarter of them present only once. This sample is drawn from a study of T cell repertoires in cytomegalovirus infection.

This chain connects TRBV11-2 to TRBJ2-1; tentative D call: TRBD1 (5 bases). The sequenced sample was CD8+ T cells from PBMCs. This TCR was sampled from a human donor in good health (CMV status not recorded). Some clones in this sample may be carry-over from other donors' samples. CDR3 protein: CASSRQHNEQFS. CDR3 nucleotide sequence: TGTGCCAGCAGCCGACAGCACAATGAGCAGTTCTCC.